Below, 20 T cell receptor beta chains from the same sample are listed, as sequenced in a study of vaccination and CD4 T cells after COVID-19. The treatment denotes: approximately nine-day PBMC culture with coronavirus spike peptide pools or control peptides (ViraFEST assay). No antigen has been identified for these receptors. With the Oncomine TCR Beta short-read assay, DNA from cultured CD4+ T cells was sequenced. TCRdb passed the PCR reads through MiXCR, listing each CDR3 protein once. The data hold 12,000 or so distinct CDR3 sequences, with approximately 53% observed a single time. The sample was CD4+ T cells from blood, cultured in vitro. The receptors originated from a human donor who had recovered from COVID-19.

Only one count was recorded for this clonotype. The V call is TRBV27, the J call TRBJ2-1; 15 bases agree with TRBD2. Germline V gives CDR1 MNHEY, CDR2 SMNVEV (reference sequence). Trimming removed 7 bases from V and 1 base from J; junction bases left unmatched: 20. The length of the CDR3 is 22 residues. For the CDR3, the DNA is TGTGCCAGCACCCTTCGCGGACTAGCGGGAGGGCTGCGCTTTGCATCCTACAATGAGCAGTTCTTC. Translating it yields CASTLRGLAGGLRFASYNEQFF.

The rearrangement links TRBV7-9 to TRBJ1-1; tentatively, D is TRBD1 (6 bases). The V gene lost 5 bases and the J gene lost 5 bases, with 15 bases spanning the gap. Germline values: CDR1 SEHNR, CDR2 FQNEAQ (reference sequence). CDR3 length equals 14 residues. CDR3 sequence: CASSAQGRGTEAFF. The CDR3 DNA reads TGTGCCAGCAGCGCACAGGGAAGGGGTACTGAAGCTTTCTTT. The full variable domain, with the rest looked up from reference TRBV7-9 and TRBJ1-1, is DTGVSQNPRHKITKRGQNVTFRCDPISEHNRLYWYRQTLGQGPEFLTYFQNEAQLEKSRLLSDRFSAERPKGSFSTLEIQRTEQGDSAMYLCASSAQGRGTEAFFGQGTRLTVV.

J is TRBJ2-3 and V is TRBV6-1; no clear D gene. V was cut by 6 bases and J by 3 bases, with 10 bases left in between. Germline CDR1 is MNHNS and CDR2 is SASEGT. There are 13 residues in the CDR3. The CDR3 nucleotides are TGTGCCAGCAGAGGATGGTTGACAGATACGCAGTATTTT. As protein: CASRGWLTDTQYF.

V and J are TRBV27 and TRBJ2-1, with 8 bases fitting TRBD2. This CDR3 has 15 amino acids. V lost 5 bases, J lost 6 bases, and 9 bases stayed unmatched. Germline lookup yields CDR1 MNHEY and CDR2 SMNVEV (reference sequence). In DNA form, the CDR3 reads TGTGCCAGCAGTCCCCGTGGTAGCGGGATCAATGAGCAGTTCTTC. As protein: CASSPRGSGINEQFF.

The V and J genes are TRBV20-1 and TRBJ1-1; 8 nucleotides agree with TRBD1. The CDR3 spans 16 residues. V was pared by 0 bases and J by 4 bases, with 10 bases of the junction left unmatched. CDR1 and CDR2 (germline): DFQATT, SNEGSKA (reference sequence). CDR3 region: CSARDHFRGQGTEAFF. Here the CDR3 DNA reads TGCAGTGCTAGAGACCACTTCAGGGGGCAGGGCACTGAAGCTTTCTTT.

The chain employs TRBV7-8 and TRBJ2-7; possible D gene TRBD1, 6 bases. Trimming removed 8 bases from V and 4 bases from J, with 15 bases in between. This CDR3 region has 13 residues. Germline CDR1 SGHVS, CDR2 FQNEAQ. CDR3: CASSRDTDYEQYF. DNA of the CDR3: TGTGCCAGCTCCCGGGACACCGATTACGAGCAGTACTTC.

In this sample, this clonotype turned up a few times. The chain is built from TRBV7-8 and TRBJ2-7; D ambiguous. Trimming took 4 bases from V and 7 from J, leaving 11 bases between them. The CDR3 has 12 amino acids. Looked up from germline, CDR1 is SGHVS and CDR2 is FQNEAQ. CDR3 sequence reads: CASSWSQREQYF. The DNA of the CDR3 is TGTGCCAGCAGCTGGAGTCAGAGGGAGCAGTACTTC.

The chain recombines TRBV24-1 with TRBJ2-5; D possibly matches TRBD1 or TRBD2 (6 bases each). Germline V gives CDR1 KGHDR, CDR2 SFDVKD. Trimming removed 3 bases from V and 4 bases from J, with 23 bases in between. This CDR3 contains 18 residues. CDR3 loop: CATSDTRSTGRGGETQYF. In DNA form, the CDR3 reads TGTGCCACCAGTGATACCCGATCGACAGGTCGGGGAGGAGAGACCCAGTACTTC.

The chain employs TRBV24-1 and TRBJ2-7, with 9 bases identical to TRBD1. The CDR3 sequence is 12 residues long. Per the germline V gene, CDR1 is KGHDR and CDR2 is SFDVKD. The J segment lost 3 bases and the V segment lost 12 bases, leaving 5 bases of the junction unmatched. CDR3 region: CAPRDRVYEQYF. The CDR3 nucleotides read TGTGCCCCCCGGGACAGGGTCTACGAGCAGTACTTC.

The chain carries TRBV5-1 and TRBJ1-1; maybe TRBD1 (5 bases). Germline CDR1 is SGHRS and CDR2 is YFSETQ. CDR3 size: 17 residues. Trimming cost V 3 bases and J 1 base, with 19 bases left between them. CDR3: CASSSPPGPRRNTEAFF. The CDR3 DNA reads as TGCGCCAGCAGCTCCCCTCCAGGGCCACGAAGGAACACTGAAGCTTTCTTT.

This clonotype was counted a few times. V is TRBV15 and J is TRBJ2-7; 9 bases line up with TRBD2. The germline gives CDR1 LNHNV, CDR2 YYDKDF (reference sequence). The CDR3 is 14 amino acids. Unmatched junction bases numbered 3, after V lost 2 bases and J lost 4 bases. Written as DNA, the CDR3 is TGTGCCACCAGCAGATATAGCGGGGGTTACGAGCAGTACTTC. This encodes CATSRYSGGYEQYF.

V usage is TRBV24-1 and J usage is TRBJ2-1; 9 nucleotides align to TRBD1. Germline V CDR1 and CDR2: KGHDR, SFDVKD. The CDR3 consists of 15 residues. V was clipped by 4 bases and J by 4 bases; unmatched bases: 4. The CDR3 bases are TGTGCCACCAGTGAGGCCGGGACAGGGTACAATGAGCAGTTCTTC. As protein: CATSEAGTGYNEQFF.

In its sample, this clonotype is hyperexpanded. This sequence joins TRBV7-9 and TRBJ2-2; a possible D gene is TRBD1 (5 bases). The ends were cut back, 2 bases at V and 5 bases at J, with 12 bases in the middle. The germline V gene has CDR1 SEHNR and CDR2 FQNEAQ (reference sequence). The CDR3 extends over 15 amino acids. The CDR3: CASSLKGVGTGELFF. The CDR3 DNA follows: TGTGCCAGCAGCTTAAAAGGGGTCGGGACCGGGGAGCTGTTTTTT.

The V gene is TRBV7-3, the J gene TRBJ2-3, with D unresolved. CDR3 length: 13 residues. Germline-derived CDR1 and CDR2 are SGHTA and FQGTGA. V lost 0 bases, J lost 1 base, and 2 bases lay in between. The CDR3, as DNA: TGTGCCAGCAGCTTAACGGGCACAGATACGCAGTATTTT. Amino acids: CASSLTGTDTQYF.

This clonotype is a singleton in its sample. CDR3 sequence (DNA): TGTGCCAGCAGTTGGTCCCGGGAGGGCTACGAGCAGTACTTC. It yields the protein CASSWSREGYEQYF. The chain employs TRBV27 and TRBJ2-7, with TRBD2 matching over 8 bases. This CDR3 is 14 amino acids long. Germline assignment: CDR1 MNHEY and CDR2 SMNVEV (reference sequence). With V trimmed by 4 bases and J by 3 bases, 5 bases remained unmatched.

The chain employs TRBV7-2 and TRBJ2-6; TRBD1 might be the D (6 bases). This CDR3 comprises 15 residues. V was cut by 8 bases and J by 0 bases, with 11 bases left in between. Germline-derived CDR1 and CDR2 are SGHTA and FQGNSA. CDR3 in DNA: TGTGCCAGCGGCCCGGACAGCTCTGGGGCCAACGTCCTGACTTTC. This translates into CASGPDSSGANVLTF. The complete variable domain, with remaining parts taken from reference TRBV7-2 and TRBJ2-6, reads GAGVSQSPSNKVTEKGKDVELRCDPISGHTALYWYRQSLGQGLEFLIYFQGNSAPDKSGLPSDRFSAERTGGSVSTLTIQRTQQEDSAVYLCASGPDSSGANVLTFGAGSRLTVL.

This clonotype qualifies as medium-sized (0.01 to 0.1%). The rearrangement links TRBV7-8 to TRBJ1-2; TRBD1 might be the D (5 bases). CDR1 and CDR2 from the germline V gene are SGHVS and FQNEAQ. This CDR3 is 13 amino acids long. Trimming cost V 1 base and J 3 bases, with 6 bases left between them. The CDR3, as DNA: TGTGCCAGCAGCTTAGGGGACCACTATGGCTACACCTTC. It codes for CASSLGDHYGYTF.

This clonotype was counted between two and nine times. The genes are TRBV27 and TRBJ2-5; 8 bases line up with TRBD1. The CDR3 has 14 amino acids. Germline assignment: CDR1 MNHEY and CDR2 SMNVEV (reference sequence). V shed 5 bases, J shed 5 bases, and the junction held 7 bases outside the gene matches. As DNA, the CDR3 is TGTGCCAGCAGTCAGGACAGGGTGATGGAGACCCAGTACTTC. As protein: CASSQDRVMETQYF.

The chain couples TRBV7-6 to TRBJ1-5; no clear D. Per germline, CDR1 SGHVS and CDR2 FNYEAQ. V lost 1 base, J lost 15 bases, and 10 bases lay in between. The CDR3 has 11 amino acids. The CDR3 sequence is CASSLGLRGHF. In nucleotides, the CDR3 is TGTGCCAGCAGCTTAGGATTGCGTGGGCATTTT.

In its sample, this clonotype was seen a few times. The V call is TRBV6-1, the J call TRBJ2-7; no definite D call. The CDR3 consists of 14 residues. Germline V CDR1 and CDR2: MNHNS, SASEGT. Deletions cut 4 bases from V and 0 bases from J, with 10 bases between. CDR3 sequence reads: CASSVRLGSYEQYF. CDR3 coding DNA: TGTGCCAGCAGTGTAAGGCTGGGCTCCTACGAGCAGTACTTC.